The next 28 T cell receptor beta chains were all read from a single sample in a study of cytomegalovirus exposure and HLA in healthy donors. The PCR ran on 60 Vbeta and 13 Jbeta primers. TCRdb's table, derived via immunoSEQ multiplex PCR, lists solely in-frame clones and lacks some. Of fewer than 250,000 clones listed, over 70% are singletons. The source material was PBMCs. The receptors shown here come from a boy aged 2 to 9 in good health and CMV-seronegative.

This clone showed up just a few times. V usage is TRBV19 and J usage is TRBJ2-7; 9 positions agree with TRBD1. CDR3 length: 17 amino acids. Trimming cost V 4 bases and J 0 bases; bases outside gene matches: 10. Germline V lookup: CDR1 LNHDA, CDR2 SQIVND (reference sequence). DNA of the CDR3: TGTGCCAGTAGTACTATACCTGGGACAGGGAGCTCCTACGAGCAGTACTTC. This gives the protein CASSTIPGTGSSYEQYF.

This clone was found once. The chain links TRBV6-6 to TRBJ2-1; a weak D match, TRBD1 (6 bases). Germline CDR1 and CDR2: MNHNY and SVGAGI (reference sequence). The germline V and J ends were trimmed by 2 bases and 0 bases, with 8 bases remaining between them. The CDR3 contains 15 residues. Written as DNA, the CDR3 is TGTGCCAGCAGTTACACAGGGACCTCCTACAATGAGCAGTTCTTC. This translates into CASSYTGTSYNEQFF.

V is TRBV21-1 and J is TRBJ1-5; the D segment call TRBD1 is taken from the table without a DNA check. TRBV21-1 has pseudogene status. The CDR3 is 19 amino acids. The CDR3, as DNA: TGTGCCAGCAGCAAAGCCCAGCGAGAACAAGACAGGGGTTGTCAGCCCCAGCATTTT. This codes for CASSKAQREQDRGCQPQHF.

This clone was seen just once. CDR3: CASSRSGDSGNTIYF. Here the CDR3 DNA reads TGTGCCAGTAGTCGAAGCGGGGACTCTGGAAACACCATATATTTT. This sequence joins TRBV19 and TRBJ1-3; D is ambiguous. This CDR3 has 15 residues. In germline, CDR1 is LNHDA, CDR2 SQIVND (reference sequence). Trimming shortened V by 5 bases and J by 0 bases, and 11 bases separated the two germline ends.

With respect to this clone: Sequence at one end of the junction differs from germline and may be a read error. V is TRBV6-5 and J is TRBJ2-5, with D hard to call. Germline CDR1 reads MNHEY; CDR2 reads SVGAGI. The CDR3 has 13 residues. The CDR3 spells CASSDSPGETQYF. Written as DNA, the CDR3 is TGTGCCAGCAGTGACTCCCCCGGAGAGACCCAGTACTTC.

The genes are TRBV7-2 and TRBJ2-7, with D possibly TRBD1 on 6 matching bases. The CDR3 is made up of 17 amino acids. Trimming took 5 bases from V and 3 from J, leaving 23 bases between them. Per the germline V gene, CDR1 is SGHTA and CDR2 is FQGNSA. CDR3 in amino acids: CASSHDKGTNPVYEQYF. Here the CDR3 DNA reads TGTGCCAGCAGCCACGATAAAGGGACAAATCCGGTCTACGAGCAGTACTTC.

This chain links TRBV30 with TRBJ2-6, with D maybe TRBD2 (5 bases). This CDR3 spans 14 amino acids. The germline gives CDR1 GTSNPN, CDR2 SVGIG (reference sequence). The V end lost 2 bases, the J end lost 4 bases, and 9 bases lay between the germline ends. DNA of the CDR3: TGTGCCTGGAGTTTGGGGAGCGGGGCCAACGTCCTGACTTTC. Protein product: CAWSLGSGANVLTF.

This chain joins TRBV18 and TRBJ2-1, with 7 bases matching TRBD2. The germline gives CDR1 KGHSH, CDR2 LQKENI. The CDR3 totals 15 residues. Trimming cost V 3 bases and J 1 base; bases outside gene matches: 3. CDR3 residues: CASSPREDSYNEQFF. The CDR3 region has the DNA TGTGCCAGCTCACCCCGGGAGGATTCCTACAATGAGCAGTTCTTC.

The chain combines TRBV19 with TRBJ1-2; D is possibly TRBD1 (6 bases). This CDR3 is built from 13 residues. Trimming took off 3 bases at V and 5 bases at J, with 10 bases between the two ends. Germline V CDR1 and CDR2: LNHDA, SQIVND (reference sequence). This chain's CDR3 is CASSITGTYGYTF. The CDR3 nucleotides read TGTGCCAGTAGTATTACCGGGACATATGGCTACACCTTC.

The gene calls are TRBV7-8 and TRBJ1-5; D is uncertain. Trimming removed 6 bases at V and 2 bases at J, with 5 bases between. Germline V gives CDR1 SGHVS, CDR2 FQNEAQ. The CDR3 is 12 residues long. The CDR3 is CASSSGNQPQHF. The CDR3 bases are TGTGCCAGCAGTAGTGGCAATCAGCCCCAGCATTTT.

V is TRBV5-1 and J is TRBJ2-5, with 9 nucleotides matching TRBD1. This CDR3 has 14 amino acids. J lost 5 bases, V lost 5 bases, and 7 bases had no gene match. The germline gives CDR1 SGHRS, CDR2 YFSETQ. CDR3 amino acids: CASRPTGGAETQYF. DNA of the CDR3: TGCGCCAGCAGGCCAACAGGGGGCGCCGAGACCCAGTACTTC.

The table lists this clone with a few counts. The chain employs TRBV6-8 and TRBJ2-6; 7 nucleotides agree with TRBD1. CDR3 length: 15 residues. CDR1 is MNHGY, CDR2 SAAAGT, per germline. J lost 2 bases, V lost 5 bases, and 3 bases had no gene match. In nucleotides, the CDR3 is TGTGCCAGCAGTCTCGACAGGGCTGGGGCCAACGTCCTGACTTTC. Translating gives CASSLDRAGANVLTF.

The chain carries TRBV2 and TRBJ1-2; TRBD1 aligns across 7 bases. CDR1 is SNHLY, CDR2 FYNNEI, per germline. V lost 5 bases to trimming and J lost 8 bases; unmatched junction nucleotides: 8. The CDR3 runs 13 residues. The CDR3 spells CASSRTGHPGYTF. DNA of the CDR3: TGTGCCAGCAGTCGGACAGGCCACCCGGGCTACACCTTC.

Comments on this clone: In the same sample, other DNA sequences code for this CDR3. This chain uses TRBV5-5 with TRBJ1-1; D is unclear. In germline, CDR1 is SGHKS, CDR2 YYEKEE (reference sequence). V was shortened by 0 bases and J by 3 bases, with 6 bases between the two germline ends. This CDR3 is 13 amino acids long. Here the CDR3 reads CASSLGRDTEAFF. Written as DNA, the CDR3 is TGTGCCAGCAGCTTGGGTCGGGACACTGAAGCTTTCTTT.

The chain links TRBV30 to TRBJ2-5; the match to TRBD2 covers 9 bases. V dropped 5 bases and J dropped 3; count of bases not matched to a gene: 4. There are 13 residues in the CDR3. Germline CDR1 is GTSNPN and CDR2 is SVGIG (reference sequence). The CDR3 nucleotides are TGTGCCTGGCTGACTAGCGGAAAAGAGACCCAGTACTTC. Its protein product is CAWLTSGKETQYF.

This chain uses TRBV6-5 with TRBJ2-5; perhaps TRBD2 as D (5 bases). TRBJ2-7 explains the end of the DNA better; the J call may be wrong. Germline-derived CDR1 and CDR2 are MNHEY and SVGAGI. The CDR3 covers 14 residues. CDR3 residues: CASSSFRGPTEQYF. CDR3 nucleotide sequence: TGTGCCAGCAGTTCTTTCCGCGGGCCTACCGAGCAGTACTTC.

The chain is built from TRBV19 and TRBJ1-6; D might be TRBD1 (6 bases). Looked up from germline, CDR1 is LNHDA and CDR2 is SQIVND (reference sequence). V gave up 3 bases and J gave up 10 bases, with 13 bases separating them. The CDR3 extends over 14 amino acids. For the CDR3, the DNA is TGTGCCAGTAGTATGGCTCTTAGGGGGTCACCCCTCCACTTT. This sequence encodes CASSMALRGSPLHF.

The V and J genes are TRBV20-1 and TRBJ2-7; D may be TRBD2 (5 bases). Trimming stripped 3 bases from V and 6 bases from J, with 9 bases between. CDR1 is DFQATT and CDR2 is SNEGSKA in the germline V gene (reference sequence). The CDR3 loop spans 11 amino acids. CDR3 sequence: CSASASGEQYF. The CDR3 DNA sequence: TGCAGTGCTAGCGCCAGCGGCGAGCAGTACTTC.

This rearrangement joins TRBV7-9 to TRBJ2-1; 11 positions match TRBD2. With V trimmed by 5 bases and J by 0 bases, 6 bases remained unmatched. CDR1 SEHNR and CDR2 FQNEAQ come from the germline V gene (reference sequence). The CDR3 runs 17 residues. The CDR3: CASSLRGTSGSYNEQFF. CDR3 DNA sequence: TGTGCCAGCAGCCTACGGGGGACTAGCGGCTCCTACAATGAGCAGTTCTTC.

Here the CDR3 reads CASSPRDTKTSGGPSSYNEQFF. The CDR3, as DNA: TGTGCCAGCAGCCCTCGGGACACGAAGACTAGCGGGGGCCCGAGCTCCTACAATGAGCAGTTCTTC. The chain combines TRBV21-1 with TRBJ2-1; the D call of TRBD2 is as the table states it, not checked on the DNA. TRBV21-1 is recorded as a pseudogene. The CDR3 has 22 residues.

This clone was observed a single time. This rearrangement joins TRBV6-6 to TRBJ2-1, with 8 bases matching TRBD2. Germline values: CDR1 MNHNY, CDR2 SVGAGI (reference sequence). V trimming: 0 bases; J trimming: 4 bases; junction bases outside the gene matches: 5. The CDR3 runs 16 residues. CDR3 DNA: TGTGCCAGCAGTTACTCAGGACAGCGGGGGTACAATGAGCAGTTCTTC. This gives the protein CASSYSGQRGYNEQFF.

Here the CDR3 reads CASSLGSDYGYTF. The CDR3 region has the DNA TGTGCCAGTAGTTTAGGGTCGGACTATGGCTACACCTTC. This sequence joins TRBV19 and TRBJ1-2; D uncertain. Germline V lookup: CDR1 LNHDA, CDR2 SQIVND (reference sequence). V was cut by 5 bases and J by 3 bases, with 10 bases left in between. The CDR3 totals 13 residues.

With respect to this clone: This sample also contains other DNA sequences that code for the same CDR3. The chain employs TRBV7-6 and TRBJ2-3; possibly TRBD2 for D (7 bases). The CDR3 spans 16 residues. V was pared by 1 base and J by 1 base, with 12 bases between. Germline values: CDR1 SGHVS, CDR2 FNYEAQ. CDR3 residues: CASSLVGGGGTDTQYF. CDR3 sequence (DNA): TGTGCCAGCAGCTTAGTTGGGGGGGGCGGCACAGATACGCAGTATTTT.

The CDR3 protein is CARSLASTGNSTDTQYF. CDR3 bases: TGTGCCAGAAGCTTGGCGTCGACAGGGAATAGCACAGATACGCAGTATTTT. The chain has TRBV5-3 and TRBJ2-3; 7 bases fit TRBD1. TRBV5-3 is annotated as an ORF whose role is uncertain. V was clipped by 0 bases and J by 0 bases; unmatched bases: 7. This CDR3 comprises 17 residues.

This rearrangement joins TRBV2 to TRBJ1-2; 9 bases align to TRBD1. The CDR3 covers 15 residues. The ends lost 6 bases at V and 8 bases at J; junction bases unmatched: 13. Germline V CDR1 and CDR2: SNHLY, FYNNEI. Here the CDR3 reads CASRNTGGDSWGYTF. DNA for the CDR3: TGTGCCAGCAGGAATACAGGGGGCGATTCTTGGGGCTACACCTTC.

This clone has only a few counts. The V and J genes are TRBV5-6 and TRBJ2-3, with TRBD2 identical over 10 bases. V gave up 3 bases and J gave up 4 bases; unmatched junction bases: 5. From germline, CDR1 is SGHDT and CDR2 YYEEEE. The CDR3 is 15 residues long. The CDR3 spells CASSWRLAGSDTQYF. The CDR3 nucleotides are TGTGCCAGCAGCTGGAGACTAGCGGGTTCAGATACGCAGTATTTT.

The chain recombines TRBV27 with TRBJ2-7; 9 bases line up with TRBD2. The CDR3 length is 16 residues. V lost 5 bases and J lost 0; bases outside the gene matches: 8. Germline V CDR1 and CDR2: MNHEY, SMNVEV (reference sequence). This chain's CDR3 is CASSTIAGVPSYEQYF. The CDR3 nucleotides read TGTGCCAGCAGTACAATAGCGGGAGTTCCCTCCTACGAGCAGTACTTC.

This sequence joins TRBV10-3 and TRBJ2-1, with unresolved D. The CDR3 is 11 amino acids. CDR1 is ENHRY, CDR2 SYGVKD, per germline. V was pared by 8 bases and J by 16 bases, with 18 bases between. The CDR3 bases are TGTGCCATCGAAACCGCCGGTCTTCAATTCTTC. Amino acids: CAIETAGLQFF.